This section outlines one T cell receptor (beta chain) sequence together with its context. Ten or more counts support this clonotype. Its antigen target is currently unknown. No qualities accompany the bases; no much larger clone lies one base away. This sample stems from a study of identical twins (dated by TCRdb to the mid-2010s). About the full investigation: To test whether fetal clonotypes persist, the study used deep sequencing on TCR alpha and beta repertoires from monozygotic twins, unrelated adults of various ages, and cord blood. Replicate twin experiments were performed at different times using different library preparation protocols to rule out contamination. Broader findings and caveats from the paper: Recombination models systematically underestimated out-of-frame TCR alpha sharing in monozygotic twins but agreed with sharing between unrelated individuals. In beta out-of-frame sequences, excess twin sharing was weaker, because having fewer shared sequences lowered the signal-to-noise ratio. Because the same donors could not be followed over many years, the conclusions depended on cross-sectional statistical analysis. Abundant cord blood beta clonotypes carried fewer insertions; young adult naive repertoires showed a weaker similar trend, while memory repertoires showed none. Compared with coincidental sharing between unrelated individuals, out-of-frame TCR alpha sequences shared between twins showed an excess of sequences with low generation probability. Invariant T cells such as MAIT and iNKT could partly confound zero-insertion analyses, although diverse VJ usage argued against such confounding for most clonotypes.

Library prep was done by 5' RACE. TCRdb shows the sequencer as Illumina HiSeq 2000. Template switching added a universal primer binding site, and the final cDNA carried a unique molecular identifier that allowed TCR cDNA molecules to be counted accurately. Specific primers in the conserved constant-segment region were used to synthesize first-strand cDNA for the TCR alpha and beta chains. To control for contamination, every cDNA library was double barcoded, receiving both a SMART-Mk sample barcode and Illumina barcodes. TruSeq adapter sequences along with Illumina sample barcodes were introduced in two successive PCR steps. Sequencing of the TCR alpha and beta cDNA libraries was done on the Illumina HiSeq platform using custom primers. The original pipeline was this. Unique molecular identifiers were extracted from raw reads with MiGEC, and CDR3 positions were determined with MiXCR. Recombination models were inferred per individual with the repgenHMM and IGoR tools using an EM algorithm. Shared clonotype analysis was performed with the tcR package in R, normalizing sharing by the product of cloneset sizes. To study raw recombination without the effects of thymic and clonal selection, out-of-frame nonproductive sequences were analyzed. The raw public data were reprocessed by TCRdb itself: fastp quality trimming at Q25, MiXCR clonotype calling, in-frame beta chains only. Rows with one shared CDR3 protein collapse into an entry with the most common genes and DNA. TCRdb, not the original authors, processed these V and J calls. The sample table lists hundreds of thousands of distinct CDR3 sequences, approximately 7.9% of them with a count of one. Around 5.4% of the sample goes to the ten largest clones.

Including cysteine and phenylalanine, the CDR3 has 16 amino acids. Here the CDR3 DNA is all that survives: 48 bases in frame from base 1. From the germline V gene, CDR1 is LGHNA and CDR2 is YNFKEQ. From V the trimming removes 2 bases and from J it removes 7 bases, while the gene matches leave 10 bases of the junction unaccounted for. Only healthy Caucasian donors were included. Three pairs of female monozygotic twins, all aged 18 to 29 years, made up the twin cohort. CD4+ and CD8+ T cell populations were isolated with positive isolation kits from Invitrogen. This same sample was also taken into another study, of yellow fever vaccine responses in identical twins. As the second study states: According to the authors, in identical twins the way T cells responded to vaccination appeared partly convergent and partly personalized. The study precisely tracked vaccine-responding T cell clones in identical twins.

The chain was built from TRBV4-2 and TRBJ2-1; the central 8 bases match TRBD1. The sequencing input was CD8+ T cells sorted from blood. The sequence came from a woman in her late teens or twenties in good health. The CDR3 region: CASSQSQGAPENEQFF. At the DNA level, the sequence is TGTGCCAGCAGCCAATCCCAGGGGGCGCCTGAAAATGAGCAGTTCTTC.